The 9 T cell receptor beta chains below all came from one sample that was sequenced in a study of CD4 T cells in relation to SARS-CoV-2 and coronaviruses. Only in-frame clones appear in the TCRdb table, and some are missing; sequencing was by immunoSEQ multiplex PCR. The table shows tens of thousands of clones, with around 74% occurring only once. Before the COVID-19 pandemic, during about 2010-2018, CD4+ T cells were taken from unexposed donors. After approximately ten days of culture, CD4+ T cells were isolated. These TCRs are of unknown antigen specificity. The sample consisted of CD4+ T cells from PBMCs, cultured in vitro. The origin of the receptors is a human donor in good health.

This sequence joins TRBV19 and TRBJ2-1; 8 nucleotides align to TRBD2. CDR1 LNHDA and CDR2 SQIVND come from the germline V gene (reference sequence). This CDR3 has 15 residues. The V segment lost 10 bases and the J segment 4 bases; nucleotides outside the gene matches: 12. CDR3 in amino acids: CATGGEASGYNEQFF. The CDR3 DNA sequence: TGTGCCACGGGGGGGGAGGCTAGCGGATACAATGAGCAGTTCTTC. Complete variable domain (other parts from reference TRBV19 and TRBJ2-1): DGGITQSPKYLFRKEGQNVTLSCEQNLNHDAMYWYRQDPGQGLRLIYYSQIVNDFQKGDIAEGYSVSREKKESFPLTVTSAQKNPTAFYLCATGGEASGYNEQFFGPGTRLTVL.

The chain has TRBV9 and TRBJ2-3; 8 nucleotides line up with TRBD1. After removal of 4 bases from V and 5 bases from J, the junction contained 9 bases not matched to a gene. The CDR3 sequence is 15 residues long. The germline gives CDR1 SGDLS, CDR2 YYNGEE. As DNA, the CDR3 is TGTGCCAGCAGCCTCACCGGGACAGGTAGAGATACGCAGTATTTT. Amino acid sequence: CASSLTGTGRDTQYF. Combining the CDR3 with reference TRBV9 and TRBJ2-3 gives the whole variable domain DSGVTQTPKHLITATGQRVTLRCSPRSGDLSVYWYQQSLDQGLQFLIQYYNGEERAKGNILERFSAQQFPDLHSELNLSSLELGDSALYFCASSLTGTGRDTQYFGPGTRLTVL.

The V gene is TRBV5-4, the J gene TRBJ2-7; 15 bases align to TRBD2. CDR3 length equals 16 residues. From germline, CDR1 is SGHNT and CDR2 YYREEE (reference sequence). With 0 bases clipped from V and 4 bases from J, the junction kept 2 bases outside the gene matches. This CDR3 reads CASSLGGLAGGYEQYF. The CDR3 DNA reads as TGTGCCAGCAGCTTGGGGGGACTAGCGGGAGGATACGAGCAGTACTTC.

This clone was recorded a few times. The gene calls are TRBV27 and TRBJ2-2, with TRBD1 matching 7 bases. Germline V gene lookup returns CDR1 MNHEY and CDR2 SMNVEV (reference sequence). The CDR3 is 17 amino acids. Losses at the gene ends were 6 bases for V and 7 bases for J; bases not matched to a gene: 17. The CDR3 nucleotides are TGTGCCAGCAGACCCATTGGGCGAGAGGGGGCGGTCGGGGAGCTGTTTTTT. This encodes CASRPIGREGAVGELFF.

This chain connects TRBV7-2 to TRBJ1-2; D not certain. V lost 0 bases, J lost 4 bases, and 15 bases lay in between. CDR3 length equals 16 residues. Germline V gene sequence: CDR1 SGHTA, CDR2 FQGNSA. The CDR3, as DNA: TGTGCCAGCAGCTTAGCGCGTCCAGGTGGCGCCTATGGCTACACCTTC. It codes for CASSLARPGGAYGYTF.

The rearrangement uses TRBV7-9 and TRBJ1-1, with D possibly TRBD1 on 5 matching bases. The CDR3 is made up of 12 amino acids. V shed 5 bases and J shed 11 bases, with 15 bases lying between them. The V gene's germline CDR1 is SEHNR and CDR2 FQNEAQ (reference sequence). The chain's CDR3 is CASSAPGTGAFF. The CDR3 DNA reads TGTGCCAGCAGCGCCCCCGGGACGGGTGCTTTCTTT.

This chain joins TRBV5-6 and TRBJ2-5; D gene uncertain. V lost 0 bases and J lost 5, with 8 bases in between. Looked up from germline, CDR1 is SGHDT and CDR2 is YYEEEE. This CDR3 has 13 amino acids. The CDR3 region is CASSLGRGETQYF. CDR3 coding DNA: TGTGCCAGCAGCTTGGGCCGTGGGGAGACCCAGTACTTC.

The J gene is TRBJ2-6, the V gene TRBV19, with 7 positions matching TRBD1. The germline CDR1 and CDR2 sequences are LNHDA and SQIVND (reference sequence). The CDR3 is 17 residues long. The ends lost 5 bases at V and 2 bases at J; junction bases unmatched: 9. CDR3 residues: CASSDSGQWTGANVLTF. CDR3 nucleotides: TGTGCCAGTAGTGACTCGGGACAGTGGACTGGGGCCAACGTCCTGACTTTC.

The rearrangement links TRBV5-1 to TRBJ2-2; 7 bases align to TRBD2. With V trimmed by 6 bases and J by 0 bases, 5 bases remained unmatched. The CDR3 is 15 residues long. The V gene's germline CDR1 is SGHRS and CDR2 YFSETQ. DNA of the CDR3: TGCGCCAGCACTTCTAGCGGCCCGAACACCGGGGAGCTGTTTTTT. Translation: CASTSSGPNTGELFF.